This T cell receptor (beta chain) was sequenced in a study of blood T cell repertoires in COVID-19. Only in-frame clones appear in the TCRdb table, and some are missing; sequencing was by immunoSEQ multiplex PCR. The sample includes under 80,000 clones, 83% seen only once; the top ten take roughly 43%. V was pared by 0 bases and J by 5 bases, with 5 bases between. Germline V CDR1 and CDR2: LGHDT, YNNKEL (reference sequence). This CDR3 is 13 amino acids long. The chain joins TRBV3-1 (or the pseudogene TRBV3-2) to TRBJ1-3; D is ambiguous. This sequence was found in an elderly man with acute or convalescent COVID-19. The sample was peripheral blood. The CDR3, as DNA: TGTGCCAGCAGCCAAGAAAACAGAAACACCATATATTTT. Protein product: CASSQENRNTIYF.